This TCR beta chain came from a study of T cells expressing NK-cell markers. Production of TCR beta cDNA relied on 5'RACE template switching with UMIs. TCRdb reprocessed the 5' RACE reads and stores each CDR3 protein as one record, lacking DNA. This sample's table has 550,000 to 600,000 distinct CDR3 sequences. This receptor was identified in a man aged 18 to 30 in good health. The sample comprised blood T cells: a sorted CD56 or NKG2C T cell subset, CD4+ or CD8+ T cells, or bulk PBMC T cells (not recorded which).

CDR3 loop: CASIALAGGTTGELFF. This chain connects TRBV5-1 to TRBJ2-2; absent DNA, TCRdb's TRBD2 call cannot be checked. Germline-derived CDR1 and CDR2 are SGHRS and YFSETQ. The CDR3 loop spans 16 amino acids.